Reported below is one T cell receptor (beta chain). The antigen remains undetermined. The CDR3 is 14 amino acids. With 0 bases removed from V and 10 bases from J, the gap between germline ends came to 15 bases. Germline V gives CDR1 WSHSY, CDR2 SAAADI. The assay was immunoSEQ multiplex PCR, and TCRdb's table has in-frame clones only and misses some. The profile shows tens of thousands of clones, 90% of them singletons. The sample belongs to a study of graft-versus-host responses after intestinal transplantation. General observations from the study: Individuals who had graft-donor T cell macrochimerism had allografts that showed high graft-versus-host to host-versus-graft clonal ratios.

The TCR was taken from a human donor who was the organ donor for an intestinal transplant. The chain is built from TRBV10-2 and TRBJ1-1; D gene ambiguous. Material: unstimulated CD8+ T cells sorted from spleen or lymph node cells, obtained before transplant. The CDR3 loop reads CASSESAIGVVAFF. CDR3 in DNA: TGCGCCAGCAGTGAGTCCGCTATCGGGGTTGTAGCTTTCTTT.